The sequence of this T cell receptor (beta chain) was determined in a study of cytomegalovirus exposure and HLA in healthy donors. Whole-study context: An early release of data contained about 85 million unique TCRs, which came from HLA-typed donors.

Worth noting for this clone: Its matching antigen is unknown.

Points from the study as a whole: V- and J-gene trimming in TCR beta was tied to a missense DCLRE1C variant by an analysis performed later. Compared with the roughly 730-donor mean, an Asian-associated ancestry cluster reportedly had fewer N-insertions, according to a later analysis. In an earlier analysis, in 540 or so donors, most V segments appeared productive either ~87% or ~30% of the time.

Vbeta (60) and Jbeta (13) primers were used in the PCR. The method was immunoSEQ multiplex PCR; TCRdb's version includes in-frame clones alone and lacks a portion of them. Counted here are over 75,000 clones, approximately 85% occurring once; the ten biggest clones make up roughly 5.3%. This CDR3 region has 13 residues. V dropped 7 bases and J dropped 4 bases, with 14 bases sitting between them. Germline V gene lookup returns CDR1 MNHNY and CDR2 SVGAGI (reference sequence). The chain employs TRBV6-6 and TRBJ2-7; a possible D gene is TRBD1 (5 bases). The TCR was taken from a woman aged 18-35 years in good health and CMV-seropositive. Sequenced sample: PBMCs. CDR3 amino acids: CASKAGLGYEQYF. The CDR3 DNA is TGTGCCAGCAAGGCAGGGTTGGGGTACGAGCAGTACTTC.